Sequencing of this T cell receptor (beta chain) was carried out in a study of shared clonotypes between healthy human individuals. Study-wide findings and caveats: Clonotypes shared by all four donors outscored non-shared clonotypes in generation probability. Naive subsets usually exceeded memory subsets in estimated richness. What limited the represented genetic and exposure-history diversity was the small number of donors.

As concerns this clone: Its antigen is not known.

Deep-level assay runs were performed. Here immunoSEQ multiplex PCR was the method, and the copy in TCRdb shows in-frame clones only, minus some. The sample carries hundreds of thousands of clones, about 92% recorded once. The germline CDR1 and CDR2 sequences are SGDLS and YYNGEE. The V gene lost 4 bases and the J gene lost 1 base, with 12 bases spanning the gap. The CDR3 sequence is 14 residues long. CD45RO-negative, CCR7-selected cells formed the naive CD8 fraction, which excluded terminally differentiated effector memory CD45RA+ cells. This receptor was identified in a man aged 25 to 40 in good health. The specimen was naive CD8+ T cells sorted from blood. This chain links TRBV9 with TRBJ2-7; D ambiguous. In DNA form, the CDR3 reads TGTGCCAGCAGCCCGCGGACGGATTCCTACGAGCAGTACTTC. Its protein is CASSPRTDSYEQYF.